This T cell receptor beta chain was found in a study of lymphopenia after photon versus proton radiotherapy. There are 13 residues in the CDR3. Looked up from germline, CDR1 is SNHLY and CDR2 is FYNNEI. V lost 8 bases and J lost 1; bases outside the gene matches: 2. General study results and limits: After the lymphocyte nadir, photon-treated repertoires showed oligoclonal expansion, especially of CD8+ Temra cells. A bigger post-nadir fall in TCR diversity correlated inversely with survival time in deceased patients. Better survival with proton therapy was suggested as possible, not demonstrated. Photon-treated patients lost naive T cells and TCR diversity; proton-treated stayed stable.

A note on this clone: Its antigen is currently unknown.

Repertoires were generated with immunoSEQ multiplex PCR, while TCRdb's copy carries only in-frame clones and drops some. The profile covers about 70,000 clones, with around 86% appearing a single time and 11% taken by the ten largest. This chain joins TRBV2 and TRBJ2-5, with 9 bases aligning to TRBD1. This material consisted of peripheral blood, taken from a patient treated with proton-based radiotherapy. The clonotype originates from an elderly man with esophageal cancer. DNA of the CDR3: TGTGCCAGCGGACAGGGGCGCCAAGAGACCCAGTACTTC. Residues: CASGQGRQETQYF.